This TCR beta chain was identified during a study of T cells in Graves' hyperthyroidism and ophthalmopathy (dated 2019 in TCRdb). For context, the study as a whole: Peripheral blood samples were taken at initial diagnosis, before any treatment was given. To identify distinguishing TCR V-J signatures, a discovery cohort of around 100 patients was used, comprising 40 to 45 with Graves' ophthalmopathy and approximately 57 with stable Graves' hyperthyroidism. Whether ophthalmopathy could be predicted prospectively was tested in an independent validation cohort made up of about 18 hyperthyroidism patients plus 17 patients who later progressed to ophthalmopathy. For training and testing, the 80 to 100 patients in the discovery cohort were randomly divided in a 7:3 ratio. In addition, the study compared T-cell repertoires in thyroid tissue and in blood from roughly 6 Graves' hyperthyroidism patients. After blood sampling, hyperthyroidism patients were treated with methimazole at a starting dose of 30 mg daily, and ophthalmopathy patients were treated with high-dose intravenous methylprednisolone. TCR Vbeta CDR3 sequencing of 120 to 150 peripheral blood samples (about 45 ophthalmopathy, over 70 hyperthyroidism and around 17 progressor patients) is reported in the paper. The paper's findings and limits, for the study overall: Most expanded thyroid clonotypes (frequency above 0.001) were also detected in blood, a finding suggesting that blood repertoires may reflect thyroid immune responses. No statistical method was used to fix the sample size in advance, and group allocation was not hidden from the investigators. A 13 V-J signature model separated ophthalmopathy from stable hyperthyroidism, with approximately 86% sensitivity and just under 84% specificity in cross-validation and 80%/75% in testing. In validation, progression to ophthalmopathy was predicted by the model with 70.59% sensitivity and roughly 76% specificity, a median of approximately 7.1 months before onset.

In the ophthalmopathy patients, disease was moderately to severely active, with a Clinical Activity Score of 3 or more, a NOSPECS grade of 4 or more, and a duration of less than 3 months. Any patient with an uncontrolled infection, another autoimmune disease, pregnancy or lactation was excluded. Clinical symptoms, serum thyroxine and TRAb, thyroid ultrasound, and orbital computed tomography formed the basis for the diagnoses. PBMCs were isolated from about 10 ml of fresh peripheral blood by Ficoll-Paque density gradient centrifugation. Total RNA was extracted with Trizol reagent, and quality was checked on an Agilent 2100 Bioanalyzer. A word on this clonotype: Its antigen remains undetermined. Base-call qualities are not available, and no considerably larger clone is one nucleotide away.

The V and J ends are trimmed by 0 bases and 2 bases, leaving 10 bases between them. Taken from the germline V gene (reference sequence), the CDR1 and CDR2 loops are LNHNV and YYDKDF. The CDR3 contains 15 residues, cysteine and phenylalanine counted. Kept here is only the CDR3 DNA, which spans 45 bases and is read in frame from base 1. The TCR beta CDR3 regions were amplified from RNA transcripts. A first-round RT-PCR of the TCR CDR3 used the HTBI primer set with the Qiagen OneStep RT-PCR kit. The libraries were constructed in a second round of multiplex PCR and then size-selected and purified. The libraries were sequenced on an Illumina HiSeq2000 using paired-end 100 bp reads. In the paper's pipeline: SOAPnuke was used to process the raw data, with reads discarded if the reads contained adapters or uncalled bases, had a mean Phred below 15, or lacked an exact constant-primer or identifier match. COPE v1.2.5 was used to merge the high-quality paired reads, and each unique nucleotide sequence was defined as a clonotype. Clonotypes were aligned to IMGT TRBV, TRBD and TRBJ reference segments using MiTCR v1.1. Analysis was restricted to V-J combinations with a frequency above 0.0001, which covered roughly 99% of repertoires. The TCS score was defined as the ratio of F50 (clonal expansion) to E x V (chaos), calculated using BLOSUM62-based TCRdist between CDR3 peptides within each V-J. Welch's t-statistics and random forest reduced roughly 500 V-J features to 10 to 15, which were used in a naive Bayes classifier (R e1071). TCRdb ran its own pipeline on the public reads, namely fastp trimming at Q25 and MiXCR clone calling, and kept in-frame beta chains. One record per CDR3 amino acid sequence lists the most common genes and DNA. V and J calls and clone size were set by TCRdb, not the authors. This sample holds some 650,000 distinct CDR3 sequences; 16% were observed only once. The top ten clones comprise about 3.5% of the sample.

Sequenced sample: blood. The rearranged chain carries TRBV15 and TRBJ1-1, and possibly TRBD1, on 6 matching bases. The receptor comes from a woman aged 40 to 50 with Graves' ophthalmopathy. The nucleotide sequence is given as TGTGCCACCAGCAGAGACAGGGGAGGTAACACTGAAGCTTTCTTT. This sequence encodes CATSRDRGGNTEAFF.